The 12 T cell receptor beta chains reported below all come from one sample, sequenced in a study of cytomegalovirus exposure and HLA in healthy donors. The repertoire was sequenced with immunoSEQ multiplex PCR; TCRdb's copy has only in-frame clones and lacks some. The sample gives approximately 200,000 clones, roughly 84% of which show up once; roughly 7.5% is in the top ten. Sequences were obtained from PBMCs. The receptors shown here come from a man aged 18 to 30 in good health and CMV-seropositive.

The chain is built from TRBV27 and TRBJ1-4; 7 nucleotides align to TRBD1. CDR3 length equals 11 residues. The junction had 2 bases not matched to a gene; V was cut back by 8 bases and J by 8 bases. Germline V lookup: CDR1 MNHEY, CDR2 SMNVEV (reference sequence). The CDR3 protein is CASWDSEKLFF. The CDR3 coding sequence is TGTGCCAGCTGGGACAGCGAAAAACTGTTTTTT.

The chain carries TRBV27 and TRBJ2-7; 8 bases line up with TRBD2. Trimming took 0 bases from V and 9 from J; bases not matched to a gene: 7. CDR3 size: 14 residues. Per germline, CDR1 MNHEY and CDR2 SMNVEV (reference sequence). The chain's CDR3 is CASSLSIGTSGQYF. In nucleotides, the CDR3 is TGTGCCAGCAGTTTATCGATAGGGACTAGTGGGCAGTACTTC.

The V and J genes are TRBV6-1 and TRBJ2-1, with D hard to call. The germline V gene encodes CDR1 MNHNS and CDR2 SASEGT. V lost 2 bases, J lost 6 bases, and 8 bases lay in between. The CDR3 runs to 13 residues. The CDR3 region has the DNA TGTGCCAGCAGTGAAACTTGGTTCAATGAGCAGTTCTTC. It is translated as CASSETWFNEQFF.

V is TRBV2 and J is TRBJ1-5; 10 positions match TRBD1. Germline V gives CDR1 SNHLY, CDR2 FYNNEI. J gave up 2 bases and V 2 bases, and 12 bases lay outside the gene matches. This CDR3 region has 19 residues. The CDR3: CASSEIGTGVYRGNQPQHF. CDR3 DNA: TGTGCCAGCAGTGAAATCGGGACAGGGGTGTATAGAGGCAATCAGCCCCAGCATTTT.

The chain uses TRBV27 and TRBJ2-1; 11 bases match TRBD2. The V segment lost 0 bases and the J segment 4 bases; nucleotides outside the gene matches: 5. CDR1 and CDR2 (germline): MNHEY, SMNVEV (reference sequence). The CDR3 is 17 residues long. The CDR3 DNA sequence: TGTGCCAGCAGTTTATCTACTAGCGGGAGATCTTACAATGAGCAGTTCTTC. This gives the protein CASSLSTSGRSYNEQFF.

The chain uses TRBV6-6 and TRBJ2-5, with 8 nucleotides matching TRBD1. With 5 bases clipped from V and 1 base from J, the junction kept 6 bases outside the gene matches. The germline CDR1 and CDR2 sequences are MNHNY and SVGAGI (reference sequence). The CDR3 loop spans 15 amino acids. CDR3 DNA: TGTGCCAGCAGTACCCCGGACAGGGCCCAAGAGACCCAGTACTTC. As protein: CASSTPDRAQETQYF.

This chain links TRBV11-2 with TRBJ2-7; 10 positions match TRBD1. The CDR3 sequence is 14 residues long. Trimming took 5 bases from V and 7 from J; bases not matched to a gene: 8. Germline loops: CDR1 SGHAT, CDR2 FQNNGV. The CDR3 here is CASSTRQGAREQYF. For the CDR3, the DNA is TGTGCCAGCAGCACCCGACAGGGGGCCAGGGAGCAGTACTTC. The full variable domain, with the rest looked up from reference TRBV11-2 and TRBJ2-7, is EAGVAQSPRYKIIEKRQSVAFWCNPISGHATLYWYQQILGQGPKLLIQFQNNGVVDDSQLPKDRFSAERLKGVDSTLKIQPAKLEDSAVYLCASSTRQGAREQYFGPGTRLTVT.

This chain uses TRBV5-4 with TRBJ1-4, with a weak D call TRBD1 (5 bases). Germline V gene lookup returns CDR1 SGHNT and CDR2 YYREEE (reference sequence). V lost 0 bases, J lost 7 bases, and 10 bases lay in between. The CDR3 extends over 14 amino acids. DNA for the CDR3: TGTGCCAGCAGCTTGGCAGGGCCTAGTGAAAAACTGTTTTTT. Protein: CASSLAGPSEKLFF.

In this sample, this clone turned up a few times. The chain has TRBV10-3 and TRBJ2-2; D remains ambiguous. CDR3 size: 14 residues. V was shortened by 0 bases and J by 3 bases, with 5 bases between the two germline ends. Germline V gives CDR1 ENHRY, CDR2 SYGVKD. DNA of the CDR3: TGTGCCATCAGTGAGTCGGGCTACACCGGGGAGCTGTTTTTT. Its protein product is CAISESGYTGELFF.

The chain uses TRBV28 and TRBJ2-5; 7 positions agree with TRBD1. This CDR3 has 16 amino acids. The V segment lost 4 bases and the J segment 5 bases; nucleotides outside the gene matches: 13. Germline V lookup: CDR1 MDHEN, CDR2 SYDVKM. CDR3 nucleotide sequence: TGTGCCAGCAGTTCCCCCCAGGGAGAGGGGGCGGAGACCCAGTACTTC. It specifies CASSSPQGEGAETQYF.

This clone appeared once. CDR3 residues: CASMRSADTQYF. CDR3 bases: TGTGCCAGCATGCGGAGCGCAGATACGCAGTATTTT. The chain joins TRBV6-1 to TRBJ2-3; D is unclear. The CDR3 runs 12 residues. CDR1 is MNHNS, CDR2 SASEGT, per germline. V gave up 7 bases and J gave up 4 bases, with 9 bases separating them.

This chain uses TRBV28 with TRBJ2-7; D perhaps matches TRBD1 (5 bases). Germline lookup yields CDR1 MDHEN and CDR2 SYDVKM. The CDR3 is 12 amino acids. The V gene lost 6 bases and the J gene lost 7 bases, with 13 bases spanning the gap. CDR3 protein: CASSQGPWEQYF. CDR3 nucleotides: TGTGCCAGCAGCCAGGGCCCCTGGGAGCAGTACTTC.